The 26 T cell receptor beta chains below were found in one sample sequenced in a study of blood T cell repertoires in COVID-19. TCRdb keeps only in-frame clones here, not all; method: immunoSEQ multiplex PCR. The data show some 150,000 clones, under 85% seen once. Material for sequencing was peripheral blood. The receptors come from a man aged 60-69 years with COVID-19, enrolled during active disease.

The rearrangement links TRBV19 to TRBJ1-1; TRBD1 agrees at 7 bases. CDR1 and CDR2 (germline): LNHDA, SQIVND (reference sequence). The J segment lost 1 base and the V segment lost 5 bases, leaving 7 bases of the junction unmatched. This CDR3 has 15 amino acids. CDR3 sequence (DNA): TGTGCCAGTAGTGCCGACAGGGCGCCGAACACTGAAGCTTTCTTT. Protein: CASSADRAPNTEAFF.

The chain couples TRBV13 to TRBJ2-5; 8 bases match TRBD1. V was pared by 1 base and J by 5 bases, with 6 bases of the junction left unmatched. In germline, CDR1 is PRHDT, CDR2 FYEKMQ (reference sequence). CDR3 length: 15 residues. The CDR3 sequence: CASSLAGQGGETQYF. DNA of the CDR3: TGTGCCAGCAGCTTAGCCGGACAGGGCGGGGAGACCCAGTACTTC.

The chain uses TRBV5-8 and TRBJ2-6; D possibly corresponds to TRBD1 (6 bases). This CDR3 comprises 17 residues. Germline assignment: CDR1 SGHTS and CDR2 YDEGEE. V was pared by 0 bases and J by 0 bases, with 10 bases between. Here the CDR3 reads CASSLGTASSGANVLTF. CDR3 sequence (DNA): TGTGCCAGCAGCTTGGGGACAGCCTCCTCTGGGGCCAACGTCCTGACTTTC.

V and J are TRBV27 and TRBJ2-2; TRBD1 matches 7 bases. The CDR3 length is 16 residues. The V segment lost 5 bases and the J segment 6 bases; nucleotides outside the gene matches: 12. CDR1 and CDR2 (germline): MNHEY, SMNVEV (reference sequence). The CDR3, as DNA: TGTGCCAGCAGTCTCCAATTAAGACAGGGAGCCGGGGAGCTGTTTTTT. This encodes CASSLQLRQGAGELFF.

V gene TRBV5-1 combines with J gene TRBJ1-5; D possibly corresponds to TRBD1 (6 bases). The V gene lost 0 bases and the J gene lost 2 bases, with 9 bases spanning the gap. CDR1 SGHRS and CDR2 YFSETQ come from the germline V gene. The CDR3 runs 15 residues. Here the CDR3 reads CASSLAGTRNQPQHF. The CDR3 bases are TGCGCCAGCAGCTTGGCGGGGACACGCAATCAGCCCCAGCATTTT.

CDR3 nucleotides: TGTGCCAGCAGCTCCCCGGGACAGGGGCAAGAGACCCAGTACTTC. Its translation is CASSSPGQGQETQYF. The chain recombines TRBV7-2 with TRBJ2-5, with 10 positions matching TRBD1. This CDR3 has 15 amino acids. The junction had 4 bases not matched to a gene; V was cut back by 4 bases and J by 2 bases. In germline, CDR1 is SGHTA, CDR2 FQGNSA.

The rearrangement uses TRBV27 and TRBJ2-5; D might be TRBD1 (6 bases). Germline loops: CDR1 MNHEY, CDR2 SMNVEV (reference sequence). The CDR3 runs 16 residues. Trimming took off 5 bases at V and 3 bases at J, with 19 bases between the two ends. The CDR3 coding sequence is TGTGCCAGCAGTCAATGGGCTAGAGGGGGTGAAGAGACCCAGTACTTC. Translating gives CASSQWARGGEETQYF.

In the case of this clone: The same CDR3 can be traced to other DNA sequences in this sample. The genes are TRBV7-9 and TRBJ1-1; 7 bases align to TRBD1. The CDR3 sequence is 13 residues long. With V trimmed by 1 base and J by 6 bases, 2 bases remained unmatched. CDR1 and CDR2 from the germline V gene are SEHNR and FQNEAQ (reference sequence). The CDR3 is CASSLGQGAEAFF. CDR3 in DNA: TGTGCCAGCAGCTTAGGACAGGGCGCTGAAGCTTTCTTT.

This chain uses TRBV11-2 with TRBJ2-2; TRBD1 aligns across 10 bases. Looked up from germline, CDR1 is SGHAT and CDR2 is FQNNGV. The trim removed 5 bases at V and 9 bases at J, leaving 12 bases unmatched. The length of the CDR3 is 16 residues. This CDR3 is CASSRTGTGETRELFF. As DNA, the CDR3 is TGTGCCAGCAGCCGGACCGGGACAGGGGAGACCCGGGAGCTGTTTTTT.

The chain carries TRBV18 and TRBJ1-4, with TRBD1 as a possible D gene (6 bases). Germline CDR1 reads KGHSH; CDR2 reads LQKENI. The CDR3 has 13 amino acids. Trimming cost V 10 bases and J 8 bases, with 17 bases left between them. The CDR3 DNA reads TGTGCCACCTCCGGGACAAAAGGGGAAAAACTGTTTTTT. Protein product: CATSGTKGEKLFF.

This chain joins TRBV30 and TRBJ1-5; 8 nucleotides match TRBD1. Looked up from germline, CDR1 is GTSNPN and CDR2 is SVGIG (reference sequence). With V trimmed by 8 bases and J by 3 bases, 9 bases remained unmatched. This CDR3 spans 14 amino acids. This CDR3 is CAMENRGNNQPQHF. The CDR3 DNA reads TGTGCCATGGAAAACAGGGGGAACAATCAGCCCCAGCATTTT.

This clone came up a few times. The J gene is TRBJ2-2, the V gene TRBV11-3, with TRBD2 as a possible D gene (5 bases). Germline CDR1 SGHNT, CDR2 YENEEA. This CDR3 comprises 14 residues. Trimming removed 4 bases from V and 0 bases from J, with 6 bases in between. The CDR3 bases are TGTGCCAGCAGCTGGGGAGCGAACACCGGGGAGCTGTTTTTT. This codes for CASSWGANTGELFF. The full variable domain, completed using reference TRBV11-3 and TRBJ2-2, is EAGVVQSPRYKIIEKKQPVAFWCNPISGHNTLYWYLQNLGQGPELLIRYENEEAVDDSQLPKDRFSAERLKGVDSTLKIQPAELGDSAVYLCASSWGANTGELFFGEGSRLTVL.

This clone came up a few times. This sequence joins TRBV5-1 and TRBJ1-6; tentatively, D is TRBD1 (5 bases). Trimming took 4 bases from V and 10 from J, leaving 15 bases between them. In germline, CDR1 is SGHRS, CDR2 YFSETQ. CDR3 length equals 14 residues. CDR3 region: CASSPGTEESPLHF. DNA for the CDR3: TGCGCCAGCAGCCCCGGGACTGAGGAATCACCCCTCCACTTT. Combining the CDR3 with reference TRBV5-1 and TRBJ1-6 gives the whole variable domain KAGVTQTPRYLIKTRGQQVTLSCSPISGHRSVSWYQQTPGQGLQFLFEYFSETQRNKGNFPGRFSGRQFSNSRSEMNVSTLELGDSALYLCASSPGTEESPLHFGNGTRLTVT.

This chain connects TRBV7-2 to TRBJ2-3; D possibly corresponds to TRBD2 (6 bases). The V end lost 4 bases, the J end lost 5 bases, and 19 bases lay between the germline ends. Germline V gene lookup returns CDR1 SGHTA and CDR2 FQGNSA. This CDR3 region has 16 residues. The chain's CDR3 is CASSSEPGMRGDTQYF. CDR3 sequence (DNA): TGTGCCAGCAGCTCGGAGCCTGGCATGCGGGGAGATACGCAGTATTTT.

The rearrangement uses TRBV19 and TRBJ1-4; tentative D call: TRBD1 (5 bases). The germline gives CDR1 LNHDA, CDR2 SQIVND (reference sequence). V gave up 6 bases and J gave up 1 base, with 9 bases separating them. CDR3 size: 14 residues. In DNA, the CDR3 is TGTGCCAGTAGGGGGCAAGGAACTAATGAAAAACTGTTTTTT. It is translated as CASRGQGTNEKLFF.

The genes are TRBV4-3 and TRBJ2-2, with no clear D. CDR3 length: 15 amino acids. The germline V gene encodes CDR1 LGHNA and CDR2 YSLEER. V was cut by 2 bases and J by 0 bases, with 7 bases left in between. The CDR3 DNA is TGCGCCAGCAGCCAATCAAACACGAACACCGGGGAGCTGTTTTTT. Translation gives CASSQSNTNTGELFF.

The gene calls are TRBV2 and TRBJ2-7; possibly TRBD1 for D (6 bases). The CDR3 covers 13 residues. CDR1 and CDR2 (germline): SNHLY, FYNNEI. Trimming took 4 bases from V and 10 from J, leaving 17 bases between them. In DNA form, the CDR3 reads TGTGCCAGCAGTGTAGGGTCCGCAGGGACACAGTACTTC. Translated, it gives CASSVGSAGTQYF.

The chain couples TRBV5-4 to TRBJ1-2, with D unresolved. V was trimmed by 2 bases and J by 6 bases, leaving 8 bases between them. The germline CDR1 and CDR2 sequences are SGHNT and YYREEE (reference sequence). The CDR3 is made up of 12 amino acids. The DNA of the CDR3 is TGTGCCAGCAGCTTCGGACTAAATGGCTACACCTTC. Amino acid sequence: CASSFGLNGYTF. Variable domain in full (rest from reference TRBV5-4 and TRBJ1-2): ETGVTQSPTHLIKTRGQQVTLRCSSQSGHNTVSWYQQALGQGPQFIFQYYREEENGRGNFPPRFSGLQFPNYSSELNVNALELDDSALYLCASSFGLNGYTFGSGTRLTVV.

J is TRBJ1-2 and V is TRBV5-4; possible D gene TRBD1, 5 bases. Trimming took off 3 bases at V and 7 bases at J, with 13 bases between the two ends. The germline V gene has CDR1 SGHNT and CDR2 YYREEE (reference sequence). CDR3 size: 13 residues. DNA of the CDR3: TGTGCCAGCAGCTGGTGGGTGGGGCTTGGCTACACCTTC. Its protein is CASSWWVGLGYTF.

The V and J genes are TRBV9 and TRBJ2-1; 7 bases are a match to TRBD2. Germline V gene data show CDR1 as SGDLS and CDR2 as YYNGEE. The CDR3 spans 15 residues. V shed 4 bases, J shed 10 bases, and the junction held 14 bases outside the gene matches. The CDR3, as DNA: TGTGCCAGCAGCCGCGTCGCTAGCGGCCTTCGGGAGCAGTTCTTC. Amino acid sequence: CASSRVASGLREQFF.

There are a few counts of this clone. The V and J genes are TRBV18 and TRBJ2-1; TRBD2 aligns across 7 bases. The V and J ends lost 1 base and 4 bases, in that order; junction bases with no gene match: 4. Per germline, CDR1 KGHSH and CDR2 LQKENI. The CDR3 spans 15 residues. CDR3 sequence reads: CASSPLAGDYNEQFF. The CDR3 DNA reads as TGTGCCAGCTCACCACTAGCGGGCGATTACAATGAGCAGTTCTTC.

The chain employs TRBV5-1 and TRBJ1-1; D unresolved. Germline CDR1 is SGHRS and CDR2 is YFSETQ. The V gene lost 4 bases and the J gene lost 1 base, with 20 bases spanning the gap. The CDR3 spans 17 residues. The CDR3 region is CASSKRTELDRNTEAFF. CDR3 nucleotide sequence: TGCGCCAGCAGCAAGCGGACGGAGTTAGATAGGAACACTGAAGCTTTCTTT.

The chain links TRBV15 to TRBJ2-1; 7 bases line up with TRBD2. Germline V lookup: CDR1 LNHNV, CDR2 YYDKDF (reference sequence). The CDR3 is 15 residues long. The V segment lost 1 base and the J segment 2 bases; nucleotides outside the gene matches: 2. In nucleotides, the CDR3 is TGTGCCACCAGCAGAGGTGGACTAGCCTACAATGAGCAGTTCTTC. It translates to CATSRGGLAYNEQFF. The whole variable domain, remainder taken from reference TRBV15 and TRBJ2-1, is DAMVIQNPRYQVTQFGKPVTLSCSQTLNHNVMYWYQQKSSQAPKLLFHYYDKDFNNEADTPDNFQSRRPNTSFCFLDIRSPGLGDTAMYLCATSRGGLAYNEQFFGPGTRLTVL.

V and J are TRBV5-1 and TRBJ1-2; perhaps TRBD1 as D (6 bases). The V end was cut by 0 bases, the J end by 1 base, with 7 bases between. The germline V gene has CDR1 SGHRS and CDR2 YFSETQ. The CDR3 has 14 amino acids. Written as DNA, the CDR3 is TGCGCCAGCAGCTTGGGACAGGATAACTATGGCTACACCTTC. Encoded protein: CASSLGQDNYGYTF.

The rearrangement links TRBV6-5 to TRBJ1-2; D gene ambiguous. The CDR3 loop spans 12 amino acids. V was pared by 4 bases and J by 8 bases, with 11 bases between. In germline, CDR1 is MNHEY, CDR2 SVGAGI. The CDR3 protein is CASSSSMGGYTF. The CDR3 DNA follows: TGTGCCAGCAGTTCCTCGATGGGCGGCTACACCTTC.

This clone occurred once. This chain joins TRBV4-2 and TRBJ2-1; 9 bases fit TRBD2. CDR1 and CDR2 from the germline V gene are LGHNA and YNFKEQ. This CDR3 contains 15 residues. Losses at the gene ends were 4 bases for V and 2 bases for J; bases not matched to a gene: 3. CDR3 nucleotide sequence: TGTGCCAGCAGCCCTAGCGGGACTGCCTACAATGAGCAGTTCTTC. As protein: CASSPSGTAYNEQFF.